This is a list of T cell receptor beta chains from one sample in a study of post-analysis software for immune sequencing data. TCRdb fed the PCR reads into MiXCR, producing one record per CDR3 protein. Among a few hundred thousand distinct CDR3 sequences listed, less than 35% were seen once. Material: blood. Source of these receptors: a girl between 5 and 17 years old with multiple sclerosis. The CDR3 runs from the conserved cysteine through the conserved F or W. A D gene is named only where the DNA matches it firmly. Clone size is given for some rows only: seen once, a few or many times, or a class if the clone is expanded.

-	TRBV7-9	TRBJ1-5	-	CASSSTDQPQHF	TGTGCCAGCAGCTCGACAGATCAGCCCCAGCATTTT
few	TRBV9	TRBJ1-2	-	CASSVAPGAYGYTF	TGTGCCAGCAGCGTAGCTCCCGGGGCCTATGGCTACACCTTC
few	TRBV7-9	TRBJ1-4	-	CASSPGGGGEKLFF	TGTGCCAGCAGCCCTGGGGGGGGAGGCGAAAAACTGTTTTTT
few	TRBV4-3	TRBJ1-2	-	CASSQESGNGYTF	TGCGCCAGCAGCCAAGAATCCGGGAATGGCTACACCTTC
-	TRBV7-3	TRBJ2-7	TRBD1	CASSPSGTGTHEQYF	TGTGCCAGCAGCCCATCCGGGACAGGGACCCACGAGCAGTACTTC
-	TRBV20-1	TRBJ2-5	-	CSAGRDNGEETQYF	TGCAGTGCTGGTCGGGACAATGGGGAAGAGACCCAGTACTTC
-	TRBV20-1	TRBJ2-4	-	CSPRNIQYF	TGCAGTCCACGAAACATTCAGTACTTC
few	TRBV20-1	TRBJ2-7	-	CSARRGGSGEQYF	TGCAGTGCTAGAAGGGGTGGGAGCGGCGAGCAGTACTTC
-	TRBV4-3	TRBJ2-5	-	CASSQEIYRRGETQYF	TGCGCCAGCAGCCAAGAAATTTACAGGAGAGGAGAGACCCAGTACTTC
-	TRBV30	TRBJ1-2	-	CAWSSSRGRSGYTF	TGTGCCTGGAGTAGTAGTAGGGGAAGGAGCGGCTACACCTTC
-	TRBV20-1	TRBJ1-6	TRBD1	CSAWTGVYNSPLHF	TGCAGTGCTTGGACAGGAGTCTATAATTCACCCCTCCACTTT
-	TRBV6-8	TRBJ1-5	-	CAIPAEGASSNQPQHF	TGTGCCATCCCCGCGGAGGGAGCATCTAGCAATCAGCCCCAGCATTTT
few	TRBV6-2/TRBV6-3	TRBJ2-1	TRBD2	CASSYSHSGGPYNEQFF	TGTGCCAGCAGTTACTCTCATAGCGGGGGCCCCTACAATGAGCAGTTCTTC
few	TRBV20-1	TRBJ2-5	-	CSASWQGNKETQYF	TGCAGTGCTAGTTGGCAGGGTAATAAAGAGACCCAGTACTTC
many	TRBV2	TRBJ1-1	-	CASKGLWGNTEAFF	TGTGCCAGCAAAGGGCTGTGGGGAAACACTGAAGCTTTCTTT
few	TRBV28	TRBJ1-2	-	CASSLASPYGYTF	TGTGCCAGCAGTTTGGCCAGTCCATATGGCTACACCTTC
-	TRBV7-9	TRBJ2-5	TRBD1	CASSLSGQGPQETQYF	TGTGCCAGCAGCTTATCAGGACAGGGACCTCAAGAGACCCAGTACTTC
many	TRBV5-1	TRBJ2-1	-	CASSLRDPNYNEQFF	TGCGCCAGCAGCTTACGGGACCCAAATTACAATGAGCAGTTCTTC
-	TRBV7-2	TRBJ1-1	-	CASSTMGGNTEAFF	TGTGCCAGCAGCACTATGGGGGGCAACACTGAAGCTTTCTTT
-	TRBV6-5	TRBJ2-7	TRBD1	CASSPDRGTYEQYF	TGTGCCAGCAGCCCGGACAGGGGAACCTACGAGCAGTACTTC
-	TRBV12-3/TRBV12-4	TRBJ2-7	TRBD1	CASSPPGQPYEQYF	TGTGCCAGCAGTCCTCCGGGACAGCCCTACGAGCAGTACTTC
few	TRBV5-1	TRBJ2-3	-	CASSAGTPYTDTQYF	TGCGCCAGCTCCGCAGGGACACCCTACACAGATACGCAGTATTTT
-	TRBV4-3	TRBJ1-2	TRBD1	CASSQAGGGYGYTF	TGCGCCAGCAGCCAAGCAGGGGGCGGCTATGGCTACACCTTC
few	TRBV19	TRBJ2-7	-	CASSIGPNSYEQYF	TGTGCCAGTAGTATCGGCCCAAACTCCTACGAGCAGTACTTC
-	TRBV7-9	TRBJ1-5	TRBD1	CASSTGTGGGNQPQHF	TGTGCCAGCAGCACCGGGACAGGGGGCGGCAATCAGCCCCAGCATTTT
-	TRBV12-3/TRBV12-4	TRBJ2-1	TRBD1	CASGTRQGANEQFF	TGTGCCAGCGGTACTAGACAGGGGGCAAATGAGCAGTTCTTC
few	TRBV12-5	TRBJ2-7	TRBD2	CASDAGEPSYEQYF	TGTGCTAGTGATGCGGGGGAGCCCTCCTACGAGCAGTACTTC